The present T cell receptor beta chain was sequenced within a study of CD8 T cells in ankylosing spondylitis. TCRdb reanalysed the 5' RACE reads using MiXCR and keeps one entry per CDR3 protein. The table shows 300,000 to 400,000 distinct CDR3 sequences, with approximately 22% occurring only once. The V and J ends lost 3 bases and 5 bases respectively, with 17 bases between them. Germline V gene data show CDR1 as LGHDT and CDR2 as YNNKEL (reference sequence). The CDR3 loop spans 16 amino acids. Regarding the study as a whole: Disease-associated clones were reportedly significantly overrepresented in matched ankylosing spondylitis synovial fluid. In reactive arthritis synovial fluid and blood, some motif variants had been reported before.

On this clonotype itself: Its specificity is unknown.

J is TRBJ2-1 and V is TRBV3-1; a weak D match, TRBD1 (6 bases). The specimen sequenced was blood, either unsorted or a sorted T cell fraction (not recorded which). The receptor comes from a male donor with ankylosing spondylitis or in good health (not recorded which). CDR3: CASSHLSGDAHNEQFF. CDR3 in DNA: TGTGCCAGCAGCCACCTCTCAGGGGATGCCCACAATGAGCAGTTCTTC.